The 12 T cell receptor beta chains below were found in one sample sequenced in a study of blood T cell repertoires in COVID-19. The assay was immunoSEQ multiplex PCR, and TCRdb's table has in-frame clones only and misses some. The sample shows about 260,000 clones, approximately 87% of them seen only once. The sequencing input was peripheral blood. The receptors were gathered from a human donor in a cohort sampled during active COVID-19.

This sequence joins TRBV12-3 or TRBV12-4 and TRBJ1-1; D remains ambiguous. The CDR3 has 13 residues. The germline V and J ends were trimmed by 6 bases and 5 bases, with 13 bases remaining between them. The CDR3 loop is CASSRTRETEAFF. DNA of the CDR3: TGTGCCAGCAGCAGGACCCGGGAGACTGAAGCTTTCTTT.

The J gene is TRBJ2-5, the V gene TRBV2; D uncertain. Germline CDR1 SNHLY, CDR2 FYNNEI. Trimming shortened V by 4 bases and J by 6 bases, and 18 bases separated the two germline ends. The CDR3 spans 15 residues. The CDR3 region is CASSATTGPRKTQYF. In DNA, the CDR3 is TGTGCCAGCAGTGCAACTACTGGTCCGCGGAAGACCCAGTACTTC.

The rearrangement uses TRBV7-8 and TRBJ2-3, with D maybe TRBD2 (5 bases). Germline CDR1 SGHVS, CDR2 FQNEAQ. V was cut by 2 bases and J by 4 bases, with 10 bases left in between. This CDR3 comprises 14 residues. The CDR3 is CASSLTAVPDTQYF. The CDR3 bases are TGTGCCAGCAGCTTAACAGCGGTCCCAGATACGCAGTATTTT.

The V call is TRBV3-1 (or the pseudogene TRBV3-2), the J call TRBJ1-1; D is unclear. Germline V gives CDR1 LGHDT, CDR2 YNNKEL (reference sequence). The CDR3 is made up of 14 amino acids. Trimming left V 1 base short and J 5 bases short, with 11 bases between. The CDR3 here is CASSQAPAGTEAFF. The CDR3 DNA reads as TGTGCCAGCAGCCAAGCGCCCGCGGGGACTGAAGCTTTCTTT.

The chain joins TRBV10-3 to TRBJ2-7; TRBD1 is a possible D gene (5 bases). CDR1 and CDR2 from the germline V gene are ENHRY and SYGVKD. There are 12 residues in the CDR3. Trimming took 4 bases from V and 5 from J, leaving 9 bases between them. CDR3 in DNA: TGTGCCATCAGTGCCCAGGGCGACGAGCAGTACTTC. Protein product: CAISAQGDEQYF.

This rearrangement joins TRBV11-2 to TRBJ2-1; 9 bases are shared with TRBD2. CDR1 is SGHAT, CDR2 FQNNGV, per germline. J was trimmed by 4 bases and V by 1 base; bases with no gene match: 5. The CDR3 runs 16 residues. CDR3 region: CASSLVSAGGYNEQFF. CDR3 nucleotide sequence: TGTGCCAGCAGCTTAGTTTCAGCGGGAGGTTACAATGAGCAGTTCTTC.

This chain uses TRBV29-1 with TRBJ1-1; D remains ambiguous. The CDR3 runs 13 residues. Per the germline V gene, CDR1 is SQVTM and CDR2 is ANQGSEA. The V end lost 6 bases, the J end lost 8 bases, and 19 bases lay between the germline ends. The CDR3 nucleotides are TGCAGCGTCTCCAATACCCACAGCACCGAAGCTTTCTTT. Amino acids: CSVSNTHSTEAFF.

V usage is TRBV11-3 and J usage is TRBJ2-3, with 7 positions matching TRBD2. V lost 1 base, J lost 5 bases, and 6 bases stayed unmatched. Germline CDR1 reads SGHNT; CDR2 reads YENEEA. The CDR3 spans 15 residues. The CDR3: CASSLGAGREDTQYF. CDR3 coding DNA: TGTGCCAGCAGCTTAGGGGCGGGGAGGGAAGATACGCAGTATTTT.

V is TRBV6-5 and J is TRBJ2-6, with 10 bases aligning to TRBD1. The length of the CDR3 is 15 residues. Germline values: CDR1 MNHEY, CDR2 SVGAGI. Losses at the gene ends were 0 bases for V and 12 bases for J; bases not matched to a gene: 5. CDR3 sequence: CASSYSTGGLRVLTF. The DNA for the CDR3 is TGTGCCAGCAGTTACTCGACAGGGGGCCTTCGCGTCCTGACTTTC.

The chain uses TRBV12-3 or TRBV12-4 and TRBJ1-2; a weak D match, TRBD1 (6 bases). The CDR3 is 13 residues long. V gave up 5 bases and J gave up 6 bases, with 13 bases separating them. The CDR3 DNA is TGTGCCAGCAGTAGATCGGCAGGGGATGGCTACACCTTC. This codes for CASSRSAGDGYTF.

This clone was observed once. DNA for the CDR3: TGTGCCAGCTCACCCCCCTCGGACAGGGAGACCCAGTACTTC. This sequence encodes CASSPPSDRETQYF. The V gene is TRBV18, the J gene TRBJ2-5, with 7 bases aligning to TRBD1. The CDR3 contains 14 residues. J lost 5 bases, V lost 3 bases, and 6 bases had no gene match. The germline V gene has CDR1 KGHSH and CDR2 LQKENI.

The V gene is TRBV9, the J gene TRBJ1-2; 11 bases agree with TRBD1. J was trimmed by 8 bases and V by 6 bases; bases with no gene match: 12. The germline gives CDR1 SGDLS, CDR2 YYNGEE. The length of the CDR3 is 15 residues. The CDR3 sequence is CASNPSGQGVGGYTF. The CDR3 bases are TGTGCCAGCAACCCCTCGGGACAGGGGGTCGGAGGCTACACCTTC.